This T cell receptor beta chain is drawn from a study of T cell repertoires in cytomegalovirus infection. Study summary: CMV epitopes, recently identified HLA-C-restricted and well-studied HLA-B-restricted, were used. TCR beta signatures that were public indicated CMV infection and matching HLA type. General observations from the study: Summed frequency of shared TCR beta families picked out CMV carriers who also had the relevant HLA. The ex vivo response was dominated by HLA-C-restricted CMV-specific TCR beta clonotypes.

TCRdb re-analysed the reads in MiXCR, keeping a single row per CDR3 protein. The data show 250,000 to 300,000 distinct CDR3 sequences, 20% to 25% seen once. A few counts support this clonotype. What it recognizes is unknown. This receptor was taken from a human donor in good health (CMV status not recorded). Some clones in this sample may be carry-over from other donors' samples. This sample comprised cultured PBMCs, obtained from culture after CMV antigen stimulation.

The CDR3 region is CASSRRAGTSDEQYV. The CDR3, as DNA: TGTGCCAGCAGCCGCAGAGCCGGGACTAGCGACGAGCAGTACGTC. The V call is TRBV11-2, the J call TRBJ2-7; 10 bases align to TRBD2. The CDR3 covers 15 residues. CDR1 and CDR2 from the germline V gene are SGHAT and FQNNGV. The V gene end was trimmed by 5 bases and the J gene end by 5 bases; junction bases not matched to a gene: 9.